Given below is one T cell receptor (beta chain) in context. Antigen specificity is unknown. TCRdb re-analysed the 5' RACE reads in MiXCR, keeping a single row per CDR3 protein. Here the sample spans around 280,000 distinct CDR3 sequences, 8% to 9% being singletons. Germline CDR1 reads MNHEY; CDR2 reads SVGEGT. The trim removed 4 bases at V and 9 bases at J, leaving 8 bases unmatched. The CDR3 runs 16 residues. This entry comes from a study of identical twins. The study, taken as a whole, reports: Within cord blood, abundant beta clonotypes carried fewer insertions, but memory repertoires showed no such trend. Analyses based on zero insertions could be partly confounded by invariant MAIT and iNKT cells.

The data also belong to a second study, concerning yellow fever vaccine responses in identical twins.

Sequencing used memory (CD45RO+) T cells sorted from blood. The sequence derives from a woman in her late teens or twenties in good health. The chain recombines TRBV6-2 or TRBV6-3 with TRBJ2-1; 14 nucleotides line up with TRBD2. The CDR3 spells CASSSGLAGVDGEQFF. CDR3 nucleotide sequence: TGTGCCAGCAGTTCGGGACTAGCGGGAGTCGACGGTGAGCAGTTCTTC.